Presented here are 29 T cell receptor beta chains from one specimen sequenced in a study of spatial heterogeneity in lung cancer. TCRdb passed the 5' RACE reads through MiXCR, listing each CDR3 protein once. This sample has around 27,000 distinct CDR3 sequences, with roughly 5% found just once. Documented time point: blood at routine non-recurrence follow-up after resection. The input for sequencing was PBMCs, taken at follow-up. These TCRs come from a female donor with early-stage non-small cell lung cancer.

This clonotype was recorded many times. This chain connects TRBV20-1 to TRBJ2-1; 10 bases map to TRBD2. The V and J ends lost 1 base and 5 bases, in that order; junction bases with no gene match: 14. The CDR3 sequence is 18 residues long. Germline assignment: CDR1 DFQATT and CDR2 SNEGSKA (reference sequence). This CDR3 is CSARGGALAGGLDNEQFF. In nucleotides, the CDR3 is TGCAGTGCTAGAGGGGGGGCATTAGCGGGAGGCCTCGACAATGAGCAGTTCTTC.

This clonotype has ten or more counts. The CDR3 reads CAISESRTESYEQYF. Written as DNA, the CDR3 is TGTGCCATCAGTGAGTCTAGGACAGAAAGCTACGAGCAGTACTTC. This chain links TRBV10-3 with TRBJ2-7; D might be TRBD1 (6 bases). The CDR3 contains 15 residues. The V end lost 0 bases, the J end lost 3 bases, and 12 bases lay between the germline ends. From germline, CDR1 is ENHRY and CDR2 SYGVKD.

Ten or more counts support this clonotype. The rearrangement links TRBV5-4 to TRBJ2-1; perhaps TRBD2 as D (6 bases). CDR3 length: 14 residues. The germline V and J ends were trimmed by 7 bases and 2 bases, with 13 bases remaining between them. Germline V lookup: CDR1 SGHNT, CDR2 YYREEE (reference sequence). In DNA form, the CDR3 reads TGTGCCAGCGGTGGCGGGAACCCCTACAATGAGCAGTTCTTC. Its protein product is CASGGGNPYNEQFF.

This clonotype has more than one count but fewer than ten. The chain has TRBV5-1 and TRBJ2-7, with D possibly being TRBD2 (5 bases). V dropped 2 bases and J dropped 6 bases, with 12 bases sitting between them. Germline V lookup: CDR1 SGHRS, CDR2 YFSETQ. The CDR3 is 13 residues long. This CDR3 reads CASSFEGLGEQYF. Written as DNA, the CDR3 is TGCGCCAGCAGCTTTGAGGGTTTGGGCGAGCAGTACTTC.

This clonotype was counted ten times or more. The chain joins TRBV5-5 to TRBJ2-1; D is unresolved. Germline CDR1 reads SGHKS; CDR2 reads YYEKEE (reference sequence). The CDR3 totals 16 residues. Trimming stripped 2 bases from V and 4 bases from J, with 16 bases between. The CDR3, as DNA: TGTGCCAGCAGCTTTGATCGGCCGGTCATATACAATGAGCAGTTCTTC. Translation: CASSFDRPVIYNEQFF.

The table lists this clonotype with many counts. The chain recombines TRBV28 with TRBJ1-2; D unclear. Per germline, CDR1 MDHEN and CDR2 SYDVKM. V dropped 5 bases and J dropped 5 bases, with 9 bases sitting between them. This CDR3 has 12 amino acids. The CDR3 DNA follows: TGTGCCAGCAGTCTGAGAGGTTATGGCTACACCTTC. The encoded protein is CASSLRGYGYTF.

The sample holds many counts of this clonotype. The chain has TRBV20-1 and TRBJ2-2; D may be TRBD1 (5 bases). Deletions cut 1 base from V and 6 bases from J, with 12 bases between. In germline, CDR1 is DFQATT, CDR2 SNEGSKA (reference sequence). The length of the CDR3 is 14 residues. CDR3 loop: CSARGVTGSGELFF. The CDR3 DNA reads as TGCAGTGCTAGAGGGGTTACAGGTTCCGGGGAGCTGTTTTTT.

This clonotype was seen many times. The chain employs TRBV12-3 or TRBV12-4 and TRBJ2-3, with D unclear. This CDR3 is 14 amino acids long. V was cut by 7 bases and J by 2 bases, with 13 bases left in between. The CDR3 region is CASTRKAYTDTQYF. CDR3 nucleotide sequence: TGTGCCAGCACTCGTAAGGCCTACACAGATACGCAGTATTTT.

The V gene is TRBV20-1, the J gene TRBJ1-1; 11 nucleotides agree with TRBD1. V trimming: 0 bases; J trimming: 11 bases; junction bases outside the gene matches: 17. The CDR3 contains 17 residues. The germline V gene encodes CDR1 DFQATT and CDR2 SNEGSKA (reference sequence). This chain's CDR3 is CSARDPKEGTGGRVAFF. As DNA, the CDR3 is TGCAGTGCTAGAGATCCAAAAGAGGGGACAGGGGGACGTGTGGCTTTCTTT.

The sample holds many counts of this clonotype. V usage is TRBV7-2 and J usage is TRBJ2-7, with D perhaps given as TRBD1 or TRBD2 (5 bases each). Trimming removed 6 bases at V and 2 bases at J, with 11 bases between. Germline V gene lookup returns CDR1 SGHTA and CDR2 FQGNSA. The CDR3 runs 13 residues. The DNA for the CDR3 is TGTGCCAGCAGTCCCCTGGGGGCCTACGAGCAGTACTTC. It encodes CASSPLGAYEQYF.

This clonotype was detected ten times or more. This chain uses TRBV7-6 with TRBJ1-6; TRBD1 might be the D (6 bases). Germline lookup yields CDR1 SGHVS and CDR2 FNYEAQ. The CDR3 is made up of 15 amino acids. V lost 1 base and J 9 bases, leaving 13 bases between the germline ends. The chain's CDR3 is CASSLGGGASSPLHF. As DNA, the CDR3 is TGTGCCAGCAGCTTAGGTGGGGGGGCGAGTTCACCCCTCCACTTT.

This clonotype was seen repeatedly, ten times or more. The rearrangement uses TRBV5-4 and TRBJ2-3; 15 nucleotides line up with TRBD2. From germline, CDR1 is SGHNT and CDR2 YYREEE (reference sequence). This CDR3 is built from 16 residues. V gave up 3 bases and J gave up 5 bases; unmatched junction bases: 4. The CDR3 DNA is TGTGCCAGCAGCTCGGGACTAGCGGGAGGCGGAGATACGCAGTATTTT. As protein: CASSSGLAGGGDTQYF.

At least ten counts were recorded for this clonotype. CDR3 DNA: TGTGCCAGCAGCCCCCCTTTCTCTCGAGGGACAGATACGCAGTATTTT. Amino acid sequence: CASSPPFSRGTDTQYF. The chain uses TRBV7-9 and TRBJ2-3; D perhaps matches TRBD2 (5 bases). Deletions cut 5 bases from V and 3 bases from J, with 18 bases between. Germline V gene sequence: CDR1 SEHNR, CDR2 FQNEAQ (reference sequence). The CDR3 has 16 residues. Complete variable domain (other parts from reference TRBV7-9 and TRBJ2-3): DTGVSQNPRHKITKRGQNVTFRCDPISEHNRLYWYRQTLGQGPEFLTYFQNEAQLEKSRLLSDRFSAERPKGSFSTLEIQRTEQGDSAMYLCASSPPFSRGTDTQYFGPGTRLTVL.

By sample fraction, this clonotype is medium-sized. The V call is TRBV25-1, the J call TRBJ2-3; D possibly corresponds to TRBD2 (5 bases). CDR1 MGHDK and CDR2 SYGVNS come from the germline V gene. Deletions cut 1 base from V and 5 bases from J, with 10 bases between. The CDR3 length is 14 residues. CDR3 sequence (DNA): TGTGCCAGCAGTGAATTCACAGAGGGAGATACGCAGTATTTT. It translates to CASSEFTEGDTQYF.

This clonotype was observed at least ten times. The chain joins TRBV5-6 to TRBJ1-1, with D maybe TRBD1 (5 bases). The length of the CDR3 is 13 residues. CDR1 and CDR2 from the germline V gene are SGHDT and YYEEEE. V lost 1 base and J 5 bases, leaving 9 bases between the germline ends. The CDR3 region has the DNA TGTGCCAGCAGCTTGTTGGGGGATACTGAAGCTTTCTTT. It specifies CASSLLGDTEAFF.

V is TRBV6-5 and J is TRBJ2-5, with TRBD1 identical over 7 bases. The CDR3 loop spans 15 amino acids. J was trimmed by 3 bases and V by 0 bases; bases with no gene match: 4. The germline CDR1 and CDR2 sequences are MNHEY and SVGAGI. For the CDR3, the DNA is TGTGCCAGCAGTTACTCGGTCGGGACAGAAGAGACCCAGTACTTC. It specifies CASSYSVGTEETQYF.

This clonotype was counted at least ten times. The V call is TRBV20-1, the J call TRBJ2-7, with 11 bases lining up with TRBD2. The CDR3 spans 13 residues. V shed 5 bases, J shed 4 bases, and the junction held 4 bases outside the gene matches. Germline CDR1 is DFQATT and CDR2 is SNEGSKA (reference sequence). The CDR3 DNA reads as TGCAGTGCTGGGACTAGCGGTCCTTACGAGCAGTACTTC. It yields the protein CSAGTSGPYEQYF.

There are a few counts of this clonotype. The rearrangement joins TRBV11-1 to TRBJ2-1, with 10 bases aligning to TRBD2. Germline CDR1 SGHAT, CDR2 FQDESV (reference sequence). The J segment lost 5 bases and the V segment lost 4 bases, leaving 5 bases of the junction unmatched. The CDR3 consists of 15 residues. The CDR3 loop reads CASSSSGGFNNEQFF. DNA for the CDR3: TGTGCCAGCAGCTCTAGCGGGGGCTTTAACAATGAGCAGTTCTTC.

The chain has TRBV7-2 and TRBJ1-1, with D possibly matching TRBD1 (5 bases). This CDR3 has 15 amino acids. With 5 bases removed from V and 5 bases from J, the gap between germline ends came to 18 bases. Germline V gene data show CDR1 as SGHTA and CDR2 as FQGNSA. The CDR3, as DNA: TGTGCCAGCAGCCAAAGCAGCAGGGAAGGGACTGAAGCTTTCTTT. Its translation: CASSQSSREGTEAFF.

This clonotype showed up many times. The rearrangement uses TRBV24-1 and TRBJ1-5, with 9 nucleotides matching TRBD1. This CDR3 spans 16 amino acids. With 2 bases clipped from V and 2 bases from J, the junction kept 3 bases outside the gene matches. Looked up from germline, CDR1 is KGHDR and CDR2 is SFDVKD. In DNA, the CDR3 is TGTGCCACCAGTGATTCGCGGACAGGGGGCAATCAGCCCCAGCATTTT. It codes for CATSDSRTGGNQPQHF.

This clonotype was picked up many times. The rearrangement joins TRBV18 to TRBJ2-3; D is unclear. Germline assignment: CDR1 KGHSH and CDR2 LQKENI. The CDR3 has 13 amino acids. V was trimmed by 3 bases and J by 8 bases, leaving 12 bases between them. The CDR3: CASSPPLVGTQYF. Here the CDR3 DNA reads TGTGCCAGCTCACCCCCATTGGTTGGTACGCAGTATTTT.

The table lists this clonotype with many counts. This chain joins TRBV7-2 and TRBJ2-3; 7 positions match TRBD2. The CDR3 sequence is 14 residues long. After removal of 4 bases from V and 3 bases from J, the junction contained 4 bases not matched to a gene. CDR1 is SGHTA and CDR2 is FQGNSA in the germline V gene. Written as DNA, the CDR3 is TGTGCCAGCAGCTCACCGGGACTAACAGATACGCAGTATTTT. Translated: CASSSPGLTDTQYF.

The chain employs TRBV20-1 and TRBJ2-5, with 7 positions matching TRBD2. This CDR3 has 12 amino acids. CDR1 is DFQATT and CDR2 is SNEGSKA in the germline V gene (reference sequence). The trim removed 6 bases at V and 5 bases at J, leaving 6 bases unmatched. CDR3 loop: CSAKVGGETQYF. The DNA for the CDR3 is TGCAGTGCCAAAGTGGGGGGGGAGACCCAGTACTTC.

This clonotype showed up many times. This chain links TRBV5-1 with TRBJ2-7, with no clear D. V was cut by 0 bases and J by 3 bases, with 4 bases left in between. Germline lookup yields CDR1 SGHRS and CDR2 YFSETQ. CDR3 length equals 12 residues. The DNA for the CDR3 is TGCGCCAGCAGCTTGGGAGACTACGAGCAGTACTTC. As protein: CASSLGDYEQYF.

Only a few counts were recorded for this clonotype. The gene calls are TRBV11-2 and TRBJ2-4; no clear D. The length of the CDR3 is 15 residues. Germline CDR1 is SGHAT and CDR2 is FQNNGV. The germline V and J ends were trimmed by 5 bases and 0 bases, with 11 bases remaining between them. CDR3 loop: CASSLGRVAKNIQYF. The CDR3 nucleotides read TGTGCCAGCAGCCTAGGACGGGTAGCCAAAAACATTCAGTACTTC.

This clonotype was detected many times. The rearrangement links TRBV27 to TRBJ2-5; D is tentatively TRBD1 or TRBD2 (6 bases each). This CDR3 has 15 amino acids. Germline CDR1 reads MNHEY; CDR2 reads SMNVEV (reference sequence). The V end lost 3 bases, the J end lost 4 bases, and 15 bases lay between the germline ends. CDR3: CASSLRGAGGETQYF. CDR3 nucleotide sequence: TGTGCCAGCAGTTTGAGGGGGGCCGGAGGAGAGACCCAGTACTTC.

This clonotype was detected many times. The genes are TRBV2 and TRBJ2-3; D is undetermined. Germline V gene sequence: CDR1 SNHLY, CDR2 FYNNEI. This CDR3 contains 13 residues. Trimming pared 0 bases from V and 6 bases from J, leaving 7 bases between. The CDR3 loop reads CASSEAEDDTQYF. Here the CDR3 DNA reads TGTGCCAGCAGTGAAGCTGAAGACGATACGCAGTATTTT. Using reference TRBV2 and TRBJ2-3 for the parts outside the CDR3, the full variable domain is EPEVTQTPSHQVTQMGQEVILRCVPISNHLYFYWYRQILGQKVEFLVSFYNNEISEKSEIFDDQFSVERPDGSNFTLKIRSTKLEDSAMYFCASSEAEDDTQYFGPGTRLTVL.

In its sample, this clonotype was seen many times. The chain carries TRBV5-4 and TRBJ2-3; D might be TRBD2 (6 bases). Germline values: CDR1 SGHNT, CDR2 YYREEE (reference sequence). V was shortened by 10 bases and J by 0 bases, with 12 bases between the two germline ends. This CDR3 spans 13 amino acids. CDR3 bases: TGTGCCTTCCGGGGGAGCAGCACAGATACGCAGTATTTT. Protein sequence: CAFRGSSTDTQYF.

This clonotype appeared many times. The rearrangement links TRBV19 to TRBJ2-7; no definite D call. There are 13 residues in the CDR3. Germline CDR1 is LNHDA and CDR2 is SQIVND (reference sequence). V was clipped by 3 bases and J by 3 bases, with 9 bases between them. CDR3 amino acids: CASSMSVRYEQYF. CDR3 in DNA: TGTGCCAGTAGTATGTCGGTTCGCTACGAGCAGTACTTC.